These 26 T cell receptor beta chains originate from one sample sequenced in a study of cytomegalovirus exposure and HLA in healthy donors. Primers included in the PCR were 60 Vbeta and 13 Jbeta primers. Sequencing was performed with immunoSEQ multiplex PCR; in TCRdb, only in-frame clones are kept and a portion is missing. The sample lists 100,000 to 120,000 clones, just over 75% seen once, with more than 8% in the top ten. The sequencing sample was made of PBMCs. Every receptor here comes from a man aged 40-55 years in good health and CMV-seropositive.

J is TRBJ2-1 and V is TRBV5-5; no definite D call. The CDR3 runs to 15 residues. Germline lookup yields CDR1 SGHKS and CDR2 YYEKEE (reference sequence). Between the trimmed V and J ends, which lost 5 bases and 0 bases, there was a span of 12 bases. CDR3 amino acids: CASSSQRSSYNEQFF. In nucleotides, the CDR3 is TGTGCCAGCAGTTCCCAACGGAGCTCCTACAATGAGCAGTTCTTC.

This clone was detected only a few times. The V gene is TRBV5-4, the J gene TRBJ2-7; 9 nucleotides line up with TRBD2. After removal of 2 bases from V and 7 bases from J, the junction contained 10 bases not matched to a gene. Germline V gene data show CDR1 as SGHNT and CDR2 as YYREEE (reference sequence). The CDR3 loop spans 15 amino acids. The CDR3 DNA reads TGTGCCAGCAGCTTTTCAGGCGGGAGGGCGGGGGAGCAGTACTTC. Amino acids: CASSFSGGRAGEQYF.

This clone is a singleton in its sample. The chain links TRBV28 to TRBJ2-7; perhaps TRBD1 as D (6 bases). The CDR3 has 17 residues. With 6 bases removed from V and 0 bases from J, the gap between germline ends came to 21 bases. The germline V gene encodes CDR1 MDHEN and CDR2 SYDVKM. The CDR3 DNA reads TGTGCCAGCAGATACAGGGCGACAGGCAGGAGCTCCTACGAGCAGTACTTC. Protein product: CASRYRATGRSSYEQYF.

This clone was observed a few times. This chain joins TRBV7-2 and TRBJ2-7; D gene unclear. The CDR3 spans 12 residues. The germline V gene encodes CDR1 SGHTA and CDR2 FQGNSA. With 5 bases removed from V and 0 bases from J, the gap between germline ends came to 5 bases. CDR3 in amino acids: CASSLSSYEQYF. Here the CDR3 DNA reads TGTGCCAGCAGCCTAAGCTCCTACGAGCAGTACTTC.

The chain combines TRBV29-1 with TRBJ2-6; D is unclear. The CDR3 is made up of 12 amino acids. V shed 6 bases and J shed 0 bases, with 3 bases lying between them. The V gene's germline CDR1 is SQVTM and CDR2 ANQGSEA. The CDR3 spells CSVHSGANVLTF. In nucleotides, the CDR3 is TGCAGCGTCCACTCTGGGGCCAACGTCCTGACTTTC.

The J gene is TRBJ1-5, the V gene TRBV4-1, with D maybe TRBD1 (6 bases). The CDR3 contains 15 residues. V lost 1 base to trimming and J lost 6 bases, with 13 bases between them. Per the germline V gene, CDR1 is MGHRA and CDR2 is YSYEKL. The CDR3 sequence is CASSQVSDSGQPQHF. The CDR3 DNA follows: TGCGCCAGCAGCCAAGTCTCGGACAGTGGTCAGCCCCAGCATTTT.

The J gene is TRBJ1-5, the V gene TRBV27; tentative D call: TRBD1 (6 bases). There are 14 residues in the CDR3. V gave up 5 bases and J gave up 5 bases, with 13 bases separating them. CDR1 is MNHEY, CDR2 SMNVEV, per germline (reference sequence). CDR3 coding DNA: TGTGCCAGCAGTAACGGACAGCCGCATCAGCCCCAGCATTTT. The encoded protein is CASSNGQPHQPQHF.

J is TRBJ2-2 and V is TRBV6-5, with TRBD2 as a possible D gene (5 bases). Germline V CDR1 and CDR2: MNHEY, SVGAGI. V was pared by 6 bases and J by 7 bases, with 15 bases between. This CDR3 region has 14 residues. CDR3 sequence reads: CASRGWSRGGELFF. For the CDR3, the DNA is TGTGCCAGCAGAGGTTGGAGCCGGGGCGGGGAGCTGTTTTTT.

This clone was seen just once. This chain connects TRBV6-6 to TRBJ1-2, with 7 nucleotides matching TRBD1. Germline lookup yields CDR1 MNHNY and CDR2 SVGAGI (reference sequence). V was clipped by 0 bases and J by 1 base; unmatched bases: 5. The CDR3 has 16 amino acids. Here the CDR3 DNA reads TGTGCCAGCAGTTACTCGCGACAGGGAGGTAACTATGGCTACACCTTC. It translates to CASSYSRQGGNYGYTF.

V gene TRBV7-9 combines with J gene TRBJ2-5; possibly TRBD2 for D (5 bases). Germline V gene data show CDR1 as SEHNR and CDR2 as FQNEAQ (reference sequence). Trimming pared 4 bases from V and 0 bases from J, leaving 6 bases between. This CDR3 has 13 residues. For the CDR3, the DNA is TGTGCCAGCAGCTCTAGCAACCAAGAGACCCAGTACTTC. It encodes CASSSSNQETQYF.

This clone was counted a single time. The chain is built from TRBV11-3 and TRBJ2-7; TRBD1 matches 7 bases. Germline V gene data show CDR1 as SGHNT and CDR2 as YENEEA. This CDR3 is built from 14 residues. V was clipped by 2 bases and J by 3 bases; unmatched bases: 4. CDR3 amino acids: CASSLQTGLYEQYF. In DNA form, the CDR3 reads TGTGCCAGCAGCTTACAGACAGGGCTCTACGAGCAGTACTTC.

A remark on this clone: Because the CDR3 is missing its conserved closing phenylalanine or tryptophan, this is likely a read error. No DNA is shown, since the ends of the CDR3 on it are uncertain; the CDR3 is the one TCRdb lists. The chain combines TRBV28 with TRBJ1-5; the table's D call TRBD1 went unverified against the DNA. Germline assignment: CDR1 MDHEN and CDR2 SYDVKM. Termini included, the CDR3 measures 12 amino acids. CDR3 protein: CASSTALGAQTL.

The sample holds a few counts of this clone. V is TRBV9 and J is TRBJ2-7; 9 bases match TRBD1. After removal of 0 bases from V and 6 bases from J, the junction contained 4 bases not matched to a gene. The CDR3 runs to 14 residues. The germline CDR1 and CDR2 sequences are SGDLS and YYNGEE. The CDR3, as DNA: TGTGCCAGCAGCGTAGTGCCGACAGGGGGCGAGCAGTACTTC. Translation gives CASSVVPTGGEQYF.

This chain uses TRBV30 with TRBJ1-3, with D maybe TRBD1 (5 bases). Trimming pared 5 bases from V and 2 bases from J, leaving 10 bases between. The CDR3 contains 13 residues. Per the germline V gene, CDR1 is GTSNPN and CDR2 is SVGIG (reference sequence). The CDR3 DNA is TGTGCCTGGGGACATCAAACTGGAAACACCATATATTTT. It yields the protein CAWGHQTGNTIYF.

J is TRBJ1-5 and V is TRBV4-1; D gene ambiguous. Trimming took 2 bases from V and 3 from J, leaving 5 bases between them. The germline CDR1 and CDR2 sequences are MGHRA and YSYEKL. This CDR3 is built from 13 residues. CDR3 protein: CASSQINNQPQHF. The CDR3, as DNA: TGCGCCAGCAGCCAAATCAACAATCAGCCCCAGCATTTT.

The V call is TRBV7-2, the J call TRBJ2-1; TRBD1 aligns across 7 bases. V lost 1 base, J lost 3 bases, and 3 bases stayed unmatched. Germline V gene sequence: CDR1 SGHTA, CDR2 FQGNSA. The length of the CDR3 is 15 residues. DNA for the CDR3: TGTGCCAGCAGCTTAGACAGGGGCGACTACAATGAGCAGTTCTTC. This gives the protein CASSLDRGDYNEQFF. The full variable domain, in which reference TRBV7-2 and TRBJ2-1 provide the parts outside the CDR3, is GAGVSQSPSNKVTEKGKDVELRCDPISGHTALYWYRQSLGQGLEFLIYFQGNSAPDKSGLPSDRFSAERTGGSVSTLTIQRTQQEDSAVYLCASSLDRGDYNEQFFGPGTRLTVL.

J is TRBJ2-1 and V is TRBV29-1; perhaps TRBD2 as D (5 bases). Germline loops: CDR1 SQVTM, CDR2 ANQGSEA. The CDR3 is made up of 15 amino acids. The ends were cut back, 2 bases at V and 9 bases at J, with 20 bases in the middle. The CDR3 DNA reads TGCAGCGTTGAAACGTTCTCTTCAGATGCGGGTGAGCAGTTCTTC. It translates to CSVETFSSDAGEQFF.

This clone was counted between two and nine times. One end of the junction does not line up with germline, which may come from a read error. The CDR3 DNA sequence: TGTGCCAGCAGCTTTCTCCGCTCTGGGGCCAACGGCCTGACTTTC. Translated: CASSFLRSGANGLTF. The rearrangement links TRBV7-9 to TRBJ2-6; weak D call: TRBD1 (5 bases). This CDR3 contains 15 residues. In germline, CDR1 is SEHNR, CDR2 FQNEAQ (reference sequence).

The rearrangement joins TRBV5-6 to TRBJ2-5, with D possibly matching TRBD1 (5 bases). V was trimmed by 1 base and J by 2 bases, leaving 15 bases between them. CDR1 and CDR2 (germline): SGHDT, YYEEEE. This CDR3 comprises 16 residues. The DNA of the CDR3 is TGTGCCAGCAGCTTGCACAAAAGACAGTTACAAGAGACCCAGTACTTC. Its translation: CASSLHKRQLQETQYF.

The rearrangement joins TRBV6-1 to TRBJ1-1; D is possibly TRBD1 (5 bases). The CDR3 loop spans 19 amino acids. Germline CDR1 reads MNHNS; CDR2 reads SASEGT. The V and J ends lost 0 bases and 0 bases respectively, with 20 bases between them. CDR3 sequence: CASSEAARAILFMNTEAFF. The CDR3 DNA reads TGTGCCAGCAGTGAAGCAGCCAGGGCCATTCTCTTCATGAACACTGAAGCTTTCTTT.

CDR3 nucleotide sequence: TGTGCCAGCAGCTTATCCGGGACTAGAGAGACCCAGTACTTC. Amino acid sequence: CASSLSGTRETQYF. This chain connects TRBV13 to TRBJ2-5; 8 bases map to TRBD2. In germline, CDR1 is PRHDT, CDR2 FYEKMQ (reference sequence). The CDR3 is 14 residues long. The V segment lost 2 bases and the J segment 4 bases; nucleotides outside the gene matches: 3.

In its sample, this clone was seen once. The chain is built from TRBV5-1 and TRBJ2-2, with D possibly being TRBD1 (5 bases). The V end was cut by 0 bases, the J end by 1 base, with 7 bases between. CDR3 length: 15 amino acids. Germline values: CDR1 SGHRS, CDR2 YFSETQ. CDR3 nucleotides: TGCGCCAGCAGCTTGGCGACAGTGAACACCGGGGAGCTGTTTTTT. This sequence encodes CASSLATVNTGELFF.

The genes are TRBV27 and TRBJ1-1, with a possible D match to TRBD1 (6 bases). The CDR3 loop spans 14 amino acids. Germline V gives CDR1 MNHEY, CDR2 SMNVEV (reference sequence). Trimming took off 5 bases at V and 6 bases at J, with 16 bases between the two ends. In DNA, the CDR3 is TGTGCCAGCAGTCCCTTACAGGGCGCGGCTGAAGCTTTCTTT. Protein sequence: CASSPLQGAAEAFF.

The chain carries TRBV7-2 and TRBJ2-1, with D possibly being TRBD2 (5 bases). Germline V gene sequence: CDR1 SGHTA, CDR2 FQGNSA. The V gene lost 0 bases and the J gene lost 3 bases, with 6 bases spanning the gap. The CDR3 runs to 14 residues. The DNA of the CDR3 is TGTGCCAGCAGCTTAGCCGGGATCTACAATGAGCAGTTCTTC. Its translation is CASSLAGIYNEQFF. Complete variable domain (other parts from reference TRBV7-2 and TRBJ2-1): GAGVSQSPSNKVTEKGKDVELRCDPISGHTALYWYRQSLGQGLEFLIYFQGNSAPDKSGLPSDRFSAERTGGSVSTLTIQRTQQEDSAVYLCASSLAGIYNEQFFGPGTRLTVL.

The chain links TRBV7-3 to TRBJ2-1, with TRBD2 as a possible D gene (5 bases). This CDR3 is built from 16 residues. Germline V gives CDR1 SGHTA, CDR2 FQGTGA. V lost 0 bases to trimming and J lost 4 bases, with 13 bases between them. The CDR3 nucleotides are TGTGCCAGCAGCTTAACGTCTAGCCCGGGGTACAATGAGCAGTTCTTC. Translation gives CASSLTSSPGYNEQFF.

This clone was observed a handful of times. The J gene is TRBJ2-7, the V gene TRBV6-5, with a weak D call TRBD2 (6 bases). Germline CDR1 reads MNHEY; CDR2 reads SVGAGI. This CDR3 region has 15 residues. V was shortened by 6 bases and J by 4 bases, with 19 bases between the two germline ends. CDR3 region: CASSLTRWGPYEQYF. The CDR3, as DNA: TGTGCCAGCAGCCTGACTAGGTGGGGACCTTACGAGCAGTACTTC.